Listed below are T cell receptor beta chains from one sample, sequenced in a study of cytomegalovirus exposure and HLA in healthy donors. The repertoire was sequenced with immunoSEQ multiplex PCR; TCRdb's copy has only in-frame clones and lacks some. The sample carries about 190,000 clones, nearly 80% recorded once. The source material was PBMCs. Source of these receptors: a woman aged 25-40 years in good health and CMV-seropositive. CDR3s include the opening cysteine and the closing phenylalanine or tryptophan. D genes are given only for firm matches. Size is stated for part of the rows, as once, few or many counts, or as a class when the clone is expanded.

V	size	J	D	DNA	CDR3
TRBV11-3	once	TRBJ2-3	TRBD2	TGTGCCAGCAGCTTAGGGCCAGCGGGAGAGTTAGATACGCAGTATTTT	CASSLGPAGELDTQYF
TRBV7-9	.	TRBJ2-2	.	TGTGCCAGCAGCCCCCCCGGGCAGCGGGTTCATACCGGGGAGCTGTTTTTT	CASSPPGQRVHTGELFF
TRBV5-1	once	TRBJ2-5	TRBD2	TGCGCCAGCAGCTGGGGGGGGTTGAAGGAGACCCAGTACTTC	CASSWGGLKETQYF
TRBV7-3	.	TRBJ2-5	.	TGTGCCAGCAGCTCGGGACTCCAAGAGACCCAGTACTTC	CASSSGLQETQYF
TRBV7-9	.	TRBJ1-6	.	TGTGCCAGCAGCGAAGGGGAGGGTCATAATTCACCCCTCCACTTT	CASSEGEGHNSPLHF
TRBV28	.	TRBJ2-5	TRBD1	TGTGCCAGCACCCGGGACAGGGCACCAGGGGAGACCCAGTACTTC	CASTRDRAPGETQYF
TRBV7-2	.	TRBJ2-7	TRBD2	TGTGCCAGCAGCTTACGGACTAGCGGGGTGTACGAGCAGTACTTC	CASSLRTSGVYEQYF
TRBV6-6	.	TRBJ1-2	.	TGTGCCAGCAGACCCAGGGGCGCAGACTATGGCTACACCTTC	CASRPRGADYGYTF
TRBV19	.	TRBJ2-3	.	TGTGCCAGTAGTGTCGTCGGCACAGATACGCAGTATTTT	CASSVVGTDTQYF
TRBV5-5	.	TRBJ2-2	.	TGTGCCAGCAGCTCTCCCGGGGAGCTGTTTTTT	CASSSPGELFF
TRBV13	.	TRBJ2-7	.	TGTGCCAGCAGCTTAGGCCGAGGGTACGAGCAGTACTTC	CASSLGRGYEQYF
TRBV27	.	TRBJ1-1	.	TGTGCCAGCAGTTTTGGAGGGGTGAACACTGAAGCTTTCTTT	CASSFGGVNTEAFF
TRBV4-3	once	TRBJ1-3	.	TGCGCCAGCAGCCAAGACGGGGGACCTGGAAACACCATATATTTT	CASSQDGGPGNTIYF
TRBV7-2	.	TRBJ2-1	.	TGTGCCAGCAGCCCCCATCCGGGACTCAATGACAATGAGCAGTTCTTC	CASSPHPGLNDNEQFF
TRBV9	.	TRBJ2-7	TRBD2	TGTGCCAGCAGCGTAGAGAGGACTAGCGTAGGATACGAGCAATACTTC	CASSVERTSVGYEQYF
TRBV4-3	few	TRBJ2-3	TRBD2	TGCGCCAGCAGCCAAGGTAGCGGGGCCCACGATACGCAGTATTTT	CASSQGSGAHDTQYF
TRBV6-5	.	TRBJ1-2	TRBD1	TGTGCCAGCAGTTCCACAGGGGGCGGCGGCTACACCTTC	CASSSTGGGGYTF
TRBV5-1	.	TRBJ2-6	.	TGCGCCAGCAGCCCGACAAGAGGGCCCTCTGGGGCCAACGTCCTGACTTTC	CASSPTRGPSGANVLTF
TRBV2	.	TRBJ1-5	.	TGTGCCAGCCAGAGACAGGCCTATAGCAATCAGCCCCAGCATTTT	CASQRQAYSNQPQHF
TRBV5-1	.	TRBJ2-7	TRBD1	TGCGCCAGCAGCGGTGGACAGGGGAGGGAGCAGTACTTC	CASSGGQGREQYF
TRBV28	.	TRBJ2-5	TRBD1	TGTGCCAGCAGTCGCCCGACAGGGCAAGAGACCCAGTACTTC	CASSRPTGQETQYF
TRBV18	.	TRBJ1-1	.	TGTGCCAGCTCACCCCGGGGGTCCTCCGTCGAAGCTTTCTTT	CASSPRGSSVEAFF
TRBV25-1	.	TRBJ1-2	TRBD1	TGTGCCAGCAGTGAGACAGGGTGGGGCTATGGCTACACCTTC	CASSETGWGYGYTF